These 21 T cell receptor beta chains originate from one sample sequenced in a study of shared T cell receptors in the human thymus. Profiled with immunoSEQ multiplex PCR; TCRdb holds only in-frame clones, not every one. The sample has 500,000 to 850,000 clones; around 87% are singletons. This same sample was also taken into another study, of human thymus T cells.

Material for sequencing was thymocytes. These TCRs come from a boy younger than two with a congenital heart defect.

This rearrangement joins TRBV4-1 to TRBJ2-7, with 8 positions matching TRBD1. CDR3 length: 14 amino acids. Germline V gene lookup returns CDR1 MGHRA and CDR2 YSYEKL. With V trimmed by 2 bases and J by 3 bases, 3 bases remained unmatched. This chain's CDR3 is CASSQLGQDYEQYF. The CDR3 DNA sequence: TGCGCCAGCAGCCAATTGGGACAGGACTACGAGCAGTACTTC.

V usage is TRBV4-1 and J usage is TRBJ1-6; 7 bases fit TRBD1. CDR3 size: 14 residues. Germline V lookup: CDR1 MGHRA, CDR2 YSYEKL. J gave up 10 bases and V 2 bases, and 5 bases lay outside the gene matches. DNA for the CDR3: TGCGCCAGCAGCCAAAAGACAGGGTTATCACCCCTCCACTTT. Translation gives CASSQKTGLSPLHF.

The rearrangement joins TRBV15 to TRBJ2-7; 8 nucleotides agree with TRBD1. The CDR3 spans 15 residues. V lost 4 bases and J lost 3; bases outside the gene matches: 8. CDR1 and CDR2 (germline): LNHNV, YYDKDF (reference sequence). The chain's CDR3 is CATSKDRTGFYEQYF. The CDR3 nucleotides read TGTGCCACCAGCAAGGACCGGACAGGGTTCTACGAGCAGTACTTC.

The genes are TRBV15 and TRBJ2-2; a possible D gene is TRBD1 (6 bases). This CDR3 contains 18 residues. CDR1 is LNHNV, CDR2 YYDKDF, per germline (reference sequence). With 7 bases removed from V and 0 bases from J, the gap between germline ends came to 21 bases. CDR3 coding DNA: TGTGCCACCATCACGTACGAGACCGGGACACCGAACACCGGGGAGCTGTTTTTT. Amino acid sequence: CATITYETGTPNTGELFF.

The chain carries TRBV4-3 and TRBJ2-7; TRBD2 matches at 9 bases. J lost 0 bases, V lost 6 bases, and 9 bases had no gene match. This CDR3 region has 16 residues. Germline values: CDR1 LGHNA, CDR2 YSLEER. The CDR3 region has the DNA TGCGCCAGCAGTCTCCAACTAGCGGGCCACTCCTACGAGCAGTACTTC. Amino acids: CASSLQLAGHSYEQYF.

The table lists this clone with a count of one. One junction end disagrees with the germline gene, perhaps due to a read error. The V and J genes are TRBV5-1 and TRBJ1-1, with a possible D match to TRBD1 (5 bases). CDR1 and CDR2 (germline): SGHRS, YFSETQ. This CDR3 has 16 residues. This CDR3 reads CASSLLGELVNIEAFF. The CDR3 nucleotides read TGCGCCAGCAGCTTGTTAGGGGAATTGGTGAACATTGAAGCTTTCTTT.

The chain's CDR3 is CASSLRGEPNQPQHF. CDR3 in DNA: TGTGCCAGCAGTCTGCGGGGGGAGCCGAATCAGCCCCAGCATTTT. The gene calls are TRBV27 and TRBJ1-5; D perhaps matches TRBD1 (5 bases). CDR3 size: 15 residues. Germline V gene data show CDR1 as MNHEY and CDR2 as SMNVEV (reference sequence). V lost 5 bases to trimming and J lost 4 bases, with 15 bases between them.

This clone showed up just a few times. CDR3 nucleotide sequence: TGCAGCGCTGCCCAAGACAGGGAGGACTATGGCTACACCTTC. Its translation: CSAAQDREDYGYTF. The chain has TRBV29-1 and TRBJ1-2; TRBD1 agrees at 7 bases. CDR3 length: 14 amino acids. Losses at the gene ends were 7 bases for V and 3 bases for J; bases not matched to a gene: 11. Per germline, CDR1 SQVTM and CDR2 ANQGSEA.

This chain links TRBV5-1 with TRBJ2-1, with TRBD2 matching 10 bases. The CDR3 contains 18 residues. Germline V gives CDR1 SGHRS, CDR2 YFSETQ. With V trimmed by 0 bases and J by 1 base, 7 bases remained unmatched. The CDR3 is CASSLVPISGGSYNEQFF. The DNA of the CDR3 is TGCGCCAGCAGCTTGGTGCCCATTAGCGGGGGGTCCTACAATGAGCAGTTCTTC.

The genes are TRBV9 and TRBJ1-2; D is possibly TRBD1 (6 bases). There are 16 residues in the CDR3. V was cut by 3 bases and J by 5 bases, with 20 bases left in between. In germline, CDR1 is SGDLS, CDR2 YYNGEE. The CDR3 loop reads CASSAKTGEKSYGYTF. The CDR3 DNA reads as TGTGCCAGCAGCGCTAAGACAGGAGAGAAGAGTTATGGCTACACCTTC.

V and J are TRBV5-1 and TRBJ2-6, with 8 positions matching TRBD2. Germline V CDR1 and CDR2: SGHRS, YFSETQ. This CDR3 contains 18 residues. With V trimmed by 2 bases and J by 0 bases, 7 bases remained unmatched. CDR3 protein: CASSFDTAGGSGANVLTF. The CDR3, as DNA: TGCGCCAGCAGCTTCGACACCGCGGGGGGCTCTGGGGCCAACGTCCTGACTTTC.

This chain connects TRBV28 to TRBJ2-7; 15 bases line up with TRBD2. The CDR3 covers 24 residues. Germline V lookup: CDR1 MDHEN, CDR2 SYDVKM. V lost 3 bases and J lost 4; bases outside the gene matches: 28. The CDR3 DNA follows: TGTGCCAGCAGTTTTACTATTAAACTAAGAGGGACTAGCGGGAGGAAATCTGGTCAGTACGAGCAGTACTTC. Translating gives CASSFTIKLRGTSGRKSGQYEQYF. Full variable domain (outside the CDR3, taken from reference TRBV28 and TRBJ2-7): DVKVTQSSRYLVKRTGEKVFLECVQDMDHENMFWYRQDPGLGLRLIYFSYDVKMKEKGDIPEGYSVSREKKERFSLILESASTNQTSMYLCASSFTIKLRGTSGRKSGQYEQYFGPGTRLTVT.

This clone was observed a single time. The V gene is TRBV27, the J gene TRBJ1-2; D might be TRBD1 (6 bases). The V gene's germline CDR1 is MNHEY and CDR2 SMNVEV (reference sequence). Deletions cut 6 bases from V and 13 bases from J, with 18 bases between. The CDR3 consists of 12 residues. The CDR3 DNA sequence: TGTGCCAGCAGAAAACAGGGTTCTATTCCCACCTTC. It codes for CASRKQGSIPTF.

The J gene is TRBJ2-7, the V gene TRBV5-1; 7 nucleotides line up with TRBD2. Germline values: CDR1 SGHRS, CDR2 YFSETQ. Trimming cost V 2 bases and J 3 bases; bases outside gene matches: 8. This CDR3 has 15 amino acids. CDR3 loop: CASSLDQRDNYEQYF. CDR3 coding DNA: TGCGCCAGCAGCTTAGACCAGCGGGATAACTACGAGCAGTACTTC.

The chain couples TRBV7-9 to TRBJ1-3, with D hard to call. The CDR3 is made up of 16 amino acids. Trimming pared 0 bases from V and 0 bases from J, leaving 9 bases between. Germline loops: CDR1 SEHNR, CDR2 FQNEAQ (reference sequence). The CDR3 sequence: CASSLALEGSGNTIYF. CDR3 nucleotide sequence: TGTGCCAGCAGCTTAGCGCTAGAAGGCTCTGGAAACACCATATATTTT.

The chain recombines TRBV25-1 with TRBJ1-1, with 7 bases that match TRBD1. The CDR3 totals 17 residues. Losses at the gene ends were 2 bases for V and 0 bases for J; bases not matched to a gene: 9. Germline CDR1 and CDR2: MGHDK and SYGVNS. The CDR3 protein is CASSEGIPGTVNTEAFF. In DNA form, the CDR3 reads TGTGCCAGCAGTGAAGGTATTCCCGGGACAGTGAACACTGAAGCTTTCTTT.

The CDR3 nucleotides read TGCGCCAGCAGCCCAATTTGCGAGAACACTGAAGCTTTCTTT. It codes for CASSPICENTEAFF. This chain connects TRBV4-1 to TRBJ1-1, with D hard to call. V lost 4 bases and J lost 1, with 10 bases in between. Germline CDR1 reads MGHRA; CDR2 reads YSYEKL. This CDR3 is 14 amino acids long.

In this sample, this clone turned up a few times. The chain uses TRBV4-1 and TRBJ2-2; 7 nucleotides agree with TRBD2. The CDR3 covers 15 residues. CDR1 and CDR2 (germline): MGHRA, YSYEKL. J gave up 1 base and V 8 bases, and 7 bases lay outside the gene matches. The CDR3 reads CASGRGSENTGELFF. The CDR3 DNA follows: TGCGCCAGCGGGCGGGGGTCCGAGAACACCGGGGAGCTGTTTTTT.

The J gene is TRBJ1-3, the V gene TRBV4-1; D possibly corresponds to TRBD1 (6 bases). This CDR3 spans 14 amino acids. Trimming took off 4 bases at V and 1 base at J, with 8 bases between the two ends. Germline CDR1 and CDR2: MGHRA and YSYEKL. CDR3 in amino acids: CASSRGQSGNTIYF. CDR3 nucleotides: TGCGCCAGCAGCCGCGGACAGTCTGGAAACACCATATATTTT.

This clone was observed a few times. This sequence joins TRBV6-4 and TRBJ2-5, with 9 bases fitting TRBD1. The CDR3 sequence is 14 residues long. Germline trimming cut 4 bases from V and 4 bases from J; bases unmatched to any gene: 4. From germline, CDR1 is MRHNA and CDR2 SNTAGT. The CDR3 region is CASSVGQGRETQYF. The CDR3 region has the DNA TGTGCCAGCAGTGTGGGACAGGGACGAGAGACCCAGTACTTC.

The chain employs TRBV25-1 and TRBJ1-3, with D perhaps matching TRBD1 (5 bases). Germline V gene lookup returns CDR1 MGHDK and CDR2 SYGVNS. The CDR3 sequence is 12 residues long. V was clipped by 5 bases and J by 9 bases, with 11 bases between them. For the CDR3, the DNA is TGTGCCAGCAGTCTCCGGGGGGGCACCATATATTTT. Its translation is CASSLRGGTIYF.